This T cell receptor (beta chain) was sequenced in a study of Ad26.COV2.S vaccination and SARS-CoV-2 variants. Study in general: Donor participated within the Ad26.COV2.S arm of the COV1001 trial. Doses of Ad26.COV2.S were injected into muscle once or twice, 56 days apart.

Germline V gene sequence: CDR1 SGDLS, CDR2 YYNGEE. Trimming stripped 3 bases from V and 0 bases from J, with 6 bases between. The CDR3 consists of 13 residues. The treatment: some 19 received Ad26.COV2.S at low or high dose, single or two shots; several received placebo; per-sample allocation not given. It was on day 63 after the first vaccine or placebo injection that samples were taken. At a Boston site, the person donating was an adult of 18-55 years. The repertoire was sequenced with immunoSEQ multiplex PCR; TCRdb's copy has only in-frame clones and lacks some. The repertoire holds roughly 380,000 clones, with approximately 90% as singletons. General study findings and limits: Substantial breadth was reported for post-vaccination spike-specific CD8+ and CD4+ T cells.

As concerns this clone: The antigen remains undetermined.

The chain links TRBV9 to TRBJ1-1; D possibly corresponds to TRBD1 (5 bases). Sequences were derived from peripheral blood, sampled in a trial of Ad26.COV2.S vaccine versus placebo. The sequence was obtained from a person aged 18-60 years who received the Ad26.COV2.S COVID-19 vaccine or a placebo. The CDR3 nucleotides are TGTGCCAGCAGCGCACAGGTGAACACTGAAGCTTTCTTT. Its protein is CASSAQVNTEAFF.